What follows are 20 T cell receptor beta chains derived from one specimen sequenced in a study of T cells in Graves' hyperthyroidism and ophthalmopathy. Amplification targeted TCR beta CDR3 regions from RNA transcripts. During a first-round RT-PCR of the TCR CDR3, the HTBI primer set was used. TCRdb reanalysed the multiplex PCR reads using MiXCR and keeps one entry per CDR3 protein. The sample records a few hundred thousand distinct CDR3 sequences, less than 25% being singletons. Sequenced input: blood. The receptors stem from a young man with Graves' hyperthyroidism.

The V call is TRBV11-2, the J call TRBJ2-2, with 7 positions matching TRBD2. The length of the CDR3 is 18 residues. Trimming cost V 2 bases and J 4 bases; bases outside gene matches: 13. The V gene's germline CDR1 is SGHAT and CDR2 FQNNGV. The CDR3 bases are TGTGCCAGCAGCTTAAGTCGGAGGGGAGGGAAGTTCACCGGGGAGCTGTTTTTT. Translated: CASSLSRRGGKFTGELFF. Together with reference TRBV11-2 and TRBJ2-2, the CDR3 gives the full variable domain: EAGVAQSPRYKIIEKRQSVAFWCNPISGHATLYWYQQILGQGPKLLIQFQNNGVVDDSQLPKDRFSAERLKGVDSTLKIQPAKLEDSAVYLCASSLSRRGGKFTGELFFGEGSRLTVL.

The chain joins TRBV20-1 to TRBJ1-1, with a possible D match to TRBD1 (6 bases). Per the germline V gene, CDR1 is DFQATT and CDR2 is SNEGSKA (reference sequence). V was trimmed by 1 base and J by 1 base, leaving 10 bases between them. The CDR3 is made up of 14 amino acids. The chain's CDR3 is CSARVGAANTEAFF. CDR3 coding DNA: TGCAGTGCTAGAGTGGGGGCCGCGAACACTGAAGCTTTCTTT.

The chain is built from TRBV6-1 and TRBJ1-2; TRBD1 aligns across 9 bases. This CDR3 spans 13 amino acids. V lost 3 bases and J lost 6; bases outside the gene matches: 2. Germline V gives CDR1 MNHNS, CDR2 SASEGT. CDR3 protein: CASSEWTGDGYTF. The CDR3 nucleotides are TGTGCCAGCAGTGAGTGGACAGGGGATGGCTACACCTTC.

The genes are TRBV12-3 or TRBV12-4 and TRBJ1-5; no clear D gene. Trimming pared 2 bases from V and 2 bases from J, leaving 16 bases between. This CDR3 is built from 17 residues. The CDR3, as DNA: TGTGCCAGCAGTTTATATCTTACCCCTCGGGGCAATCAGCCCCAGCATTTT. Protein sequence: CASSLYLTPRGNQPQHF.

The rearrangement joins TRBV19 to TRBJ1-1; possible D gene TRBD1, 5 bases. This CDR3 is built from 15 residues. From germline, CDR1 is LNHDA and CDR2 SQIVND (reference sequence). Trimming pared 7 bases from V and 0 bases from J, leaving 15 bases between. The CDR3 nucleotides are TGTGCCAGTACTCTCGTCGGGGGAATGAACACTGAAGCTTTCTTT. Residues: CASTLVGGMNTEAFF. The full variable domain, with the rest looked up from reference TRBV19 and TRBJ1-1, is DGGITQSPKYLFRKEGQNVTLSCEQNLNHDAMYWYRQDPGQGLRLIYYSQIVNDFQKGDIAEGYSVSREKKESFPLTVTSAQKNPTAFYLCASTLVGGMNTEAFFGQGTRLTVV.

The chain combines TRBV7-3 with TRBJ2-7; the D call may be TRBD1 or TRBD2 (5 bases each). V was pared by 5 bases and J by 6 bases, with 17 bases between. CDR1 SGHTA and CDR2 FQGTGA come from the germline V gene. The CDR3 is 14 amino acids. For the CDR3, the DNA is TGTGCCAGCAGCCCCAATGGGGGACCGGGCGAGCAGTACTTC. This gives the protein CASSPNGGPGEQYF.

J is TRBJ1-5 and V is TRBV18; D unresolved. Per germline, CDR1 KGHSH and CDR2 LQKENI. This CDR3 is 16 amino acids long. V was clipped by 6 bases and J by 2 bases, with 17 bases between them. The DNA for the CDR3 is TGTGCCAGCTCTCCCCGGCGGCCTTGGGGCAATCAGCCCCAGCATTTT. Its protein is CASSPRRPWGNQPQHF.

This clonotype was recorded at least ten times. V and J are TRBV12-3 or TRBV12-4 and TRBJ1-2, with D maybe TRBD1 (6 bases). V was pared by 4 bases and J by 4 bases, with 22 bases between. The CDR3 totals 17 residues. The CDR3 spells CASSSRPHGGRSYGYTF. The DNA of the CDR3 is TGTGCCAGCAGTTCCCGACCCCACGGGGGCCGAAGCTATGGCTACACCTTC.

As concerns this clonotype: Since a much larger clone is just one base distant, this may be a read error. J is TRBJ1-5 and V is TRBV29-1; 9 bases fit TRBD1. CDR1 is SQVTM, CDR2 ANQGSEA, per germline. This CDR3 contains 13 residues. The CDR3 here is CIVTGGLNQPQHF. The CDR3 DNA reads TGCATCGTAACAGGGGGCTTGAATCAGCCCCAGCATTTT.

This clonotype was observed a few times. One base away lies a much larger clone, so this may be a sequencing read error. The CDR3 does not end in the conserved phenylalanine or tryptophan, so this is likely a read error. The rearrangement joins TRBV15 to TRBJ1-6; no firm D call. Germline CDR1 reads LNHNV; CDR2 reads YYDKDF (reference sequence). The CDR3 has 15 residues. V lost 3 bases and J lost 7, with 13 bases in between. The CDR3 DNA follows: TGTGCCACCAGCAGTATGCAGGCCGCGAATTCACCCCTCCACTCT. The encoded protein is CATSSMQAANSPLHS.

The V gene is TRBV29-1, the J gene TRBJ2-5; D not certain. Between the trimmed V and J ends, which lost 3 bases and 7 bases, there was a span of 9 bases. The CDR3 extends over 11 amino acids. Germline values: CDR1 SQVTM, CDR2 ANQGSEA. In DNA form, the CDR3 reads TGCAGCGTTGAGACTGTAGGGACCCAGTACTTC. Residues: CSVETVGTQYF.

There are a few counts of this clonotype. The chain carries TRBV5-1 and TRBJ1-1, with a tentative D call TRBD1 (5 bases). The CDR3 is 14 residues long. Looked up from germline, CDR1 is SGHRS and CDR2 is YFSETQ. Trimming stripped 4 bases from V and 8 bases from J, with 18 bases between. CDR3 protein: CASSPGGPANEAFF. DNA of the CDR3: TGCGCCAGCAGCCCTGGGGGTCCCGCGAACGAAGCTTTCTTT. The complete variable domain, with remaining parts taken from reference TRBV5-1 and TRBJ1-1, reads KAGVTQTPRYLIKTRGQQVTLSCSPISGHRSVSWYQQTPGQGLQFLFEYFSETQRNKGNFPGRFSGRQFSNSRSEMNVSTLELGDSALYLCASSPGGPANEAFFGQGTRLTVV.

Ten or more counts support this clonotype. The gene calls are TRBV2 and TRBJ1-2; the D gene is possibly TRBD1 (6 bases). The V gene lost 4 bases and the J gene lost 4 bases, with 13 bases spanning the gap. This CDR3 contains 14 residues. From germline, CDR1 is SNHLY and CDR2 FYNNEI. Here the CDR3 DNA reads TGTGCCAGCAGTGGTGACAGGAGTATCTATGGCTACACCTTC. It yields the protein CASSGDRSIYGYTF.

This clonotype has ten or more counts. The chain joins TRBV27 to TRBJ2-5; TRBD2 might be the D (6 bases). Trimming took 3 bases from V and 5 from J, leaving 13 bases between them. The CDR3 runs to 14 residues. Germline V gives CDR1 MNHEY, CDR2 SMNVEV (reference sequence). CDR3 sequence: CASSFGGEMETQYF. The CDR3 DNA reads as TGTGCCAGCAGTTTTGGAGGGGAGATGGAGACCCAGTACTTC.

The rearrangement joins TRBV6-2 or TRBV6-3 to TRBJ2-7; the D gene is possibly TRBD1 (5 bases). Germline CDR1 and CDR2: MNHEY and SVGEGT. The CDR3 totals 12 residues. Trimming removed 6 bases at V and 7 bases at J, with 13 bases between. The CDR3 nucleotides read TGTGCCAGCAGGTCCAGGGTGGGAGAGCAGTACTTC. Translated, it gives CASRSRVGEQYF.

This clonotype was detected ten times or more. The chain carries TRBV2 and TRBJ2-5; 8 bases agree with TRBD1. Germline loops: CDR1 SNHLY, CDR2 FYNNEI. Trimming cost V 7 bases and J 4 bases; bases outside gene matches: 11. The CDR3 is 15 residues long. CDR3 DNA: TGTGCCAGCACCAAGAGATGGACAGGGCGAGAGACCCAGTACTTC. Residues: CASTKRWTGRETQYF. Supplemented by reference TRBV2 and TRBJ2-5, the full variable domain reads EPEVTQTPSHQVTQMGQEVILRCVPISNHLYFYWYRQILGQKVEFLVSFYNNEISEKSEIFDDQFSVERPDGSNFTLKIRSTKLEDSAMYFCASTKRWTGRETQYFGPGTRLLVL.

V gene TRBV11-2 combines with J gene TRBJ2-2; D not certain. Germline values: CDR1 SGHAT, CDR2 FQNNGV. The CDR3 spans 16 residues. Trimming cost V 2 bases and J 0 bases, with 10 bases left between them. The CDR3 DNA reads TGTGCCAGCAGCTTATACCGGCAGCCGAACACCGGGGAGCTGTTTTTT. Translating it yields CASSLYRQPNTGELFF.

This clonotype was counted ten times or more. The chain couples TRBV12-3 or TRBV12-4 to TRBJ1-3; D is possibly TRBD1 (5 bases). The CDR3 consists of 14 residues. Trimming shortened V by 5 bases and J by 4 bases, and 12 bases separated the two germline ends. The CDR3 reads CASSPGLGGNTIYF. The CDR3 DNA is TGTGCCAGCAGTCCGGGACTCGGGGGAAACACCATATATTTT.

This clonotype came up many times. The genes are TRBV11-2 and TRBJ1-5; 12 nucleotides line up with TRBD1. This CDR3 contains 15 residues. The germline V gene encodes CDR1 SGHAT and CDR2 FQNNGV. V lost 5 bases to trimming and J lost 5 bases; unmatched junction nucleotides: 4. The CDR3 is CASSPGTGGDQPQHF. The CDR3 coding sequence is TGTGCCAGCAGCCCTGGGACAGGGGGCGATCAGCCCCAGCATTTT.

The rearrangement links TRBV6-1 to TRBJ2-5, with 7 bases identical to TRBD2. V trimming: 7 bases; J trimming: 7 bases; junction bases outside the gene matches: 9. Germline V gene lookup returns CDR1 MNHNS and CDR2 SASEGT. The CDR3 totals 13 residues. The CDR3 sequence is CASTDGGKGTQYF. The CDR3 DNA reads TGTGCCAGCACCGACGGGGGGAAAGGGACCCAGTACTTC.